A selection of T cell receptor beta chains follows, all from one sample in a study of Graves' ophthalmopathy and Graves' hyperthyroidism. TCRdb called the multiplex PCR reads again in MiXCR, with one record for every CDR3 protein. The sample contains under 800,000 distinct CDR3 sequences, 22% of which appear only once. The sequenced sample consisted of peripheral blood. The receptor source for this set is a woman aged 18-35 years with stable Graves' hyperthyroidism. Some clones in this sample may be carry-over from other donors' samples. Each CDR3 is given with its conserved first and last residue. A D gene is named only where the DNA matches it firmly. A clone size is listed for some rows: how often the clone was seen (once, few, many), or a class if it is expanded.

cdr3_nt cdr3_aa clone_size d_call j_call v_call
TGTGCCATCAGTGGGACAGGGGGCGAAGAGACCCAGTACTTC CAISGTGGEETQYF many TRBD1 TRBJ2-5 TRBV10-3
TGTGCCAGCAGCTTAGAGAAAGGTCAGCCCCAGCATTTT CASSLEKGQPQHF many NA TRBJ1-5 TRBV7-8
TGTGCCAGCAGGCGCCGGGACAGGGGGCGCGAAACTGAAGCTTTCTTT CASRRRDRGRETEAFF NA TRBD1 TRBJ1-1 TRBV6-2/TRBV6-3
TGTGCCAGCAGTGAAGCCGGGGCCCCCTACGAGCAGTACTTC CASSEAGAPYEQYF few NA TRBJ2-7 TRBV2
TGCGCCAGCAGCATCCAACCCGCGGGGAGGTACGAGCAGTACTTC CASSIQPAGRYEQYF many NA TRBJ2-7 TRBV5-1
TGTGCCAGCATTATTGTGGCAGGGTCTGAAGCTTTCTTT CASIIVAGSEAFF NA NA TRBJ1-1 TRBV2
TGTGCCAGCAGCCAAGTAGGGGGAGACTATGGCTACACCTTC CASSQVGGDYGYTF few NA TRBJ1-2 TRBV4-2
TGTGCCTGGAGTAAGGATAGCGGGAGTACCGAGCAGTACTTC CAWSKDSGSTEQYF NA TRBD2 TRBJ2-7 TRBV30
TGCAGTGCTAGAACGCAGGGGTTTGACTATGGCTACACCTTC CSARTQGFDYGYTF many NA TRBJ1-2 TRBV20-1
TGTGCCAGCTCTCACGGGGTTTTGGGCAATCAGCCCCAGCATTTT CASSHGVLGNQPQHF many NA TRBJ1-5 TRBV12-3/TRBV12-4
TGTGCCACCAGCATGGACAAAAGTAGCAATCAGCCCCAGCATTTT CATSMDKSSNQPQHF few NA TRBJ1-5 TRBV15
TGTGCCAGCAGCCGTGTGGGGGAAAGAAATTCACCCCTCCACTTT CASSRVGERNSPLHF NA NA TRBJ1-6 TRBV12-3/TRBV12-4
TGTGCCAGCAGCTTAGTAAATGCCGGGAACACTGAAGCTTTCTTT CASSLVNAGNTEAFF many NA TRBJ1-1 TRBV11-2
TGTGCCAGCAGTGAAGAAGAAGGGGTGAAGCAGTACTTC CASSEEEGVKQYF NA NA TRBJ2-7 TRBV6-1
TGTGCCAGCGGTACAGGGGAGGACTATGGCTACACCTTC CASGTGEDYGYTF NA TRBD1 TRBJ1-2 TRBV2
TGTGCCAGCACCCCGCAGGGGTACTATGGCTACACCTTC CASTPQGYYGYTF once NA TRBJ1-2 TRBV12-3/TRBV12-4
TGTGCCAGCTCACTAAACAGGGACGCCCGGCGGTCCCTCCACTTT CASSLNRDARRSLHF many NA TRBJ1-6 TRBV18
TGTGCCTGGAGTGCTACTCCAGGCCTCCACTATGGCTACACCTTC CAWSATPGLHYGYTF many NA TRBJ1-2 TRBV30
TGTGCCAGTAGCGAAAGACAGGGGGCATGGGAGCAGTACTTC CASSERQGAWEQYF many TRBD1 TRBJ2-7 TRBV19
TGTGCCAGCTCACCGCGGACAGGGGTATCCTACGAGCAGTACTTC CASSPRTGVSYEQYF NA TRBD1 TRBJ2-7 TRBV18
TGTGCCAGCAGTGGGGGACGGGGAAAGAACACTGAAGCTTTCTTT CASSGGRGKNTEAFF NA NA TRBJ1-1 TRBV12-3/TRBV12-4
TGTGCCAGCGGTGTCTTGGGGGATCAGCCCCAGCATTTT CASGVLGDQPQHF many NA TRBJ1-5 TRBV6-1
TGTGCCAGCAGTTTATTAGGGGCCGCTGAAGCTTTCTTT CASSLLGAAEAFF NA NA TRBJ1-1 TRBV27
TGTGCCAGCACCCGCCCGGGACAGGGGGCGCGAAGCAATCAGCCCCAGCATTTT CASTRPGQGARSNQPQHF few TRBD1 TRBJ1-5 TRBV12-3/TRBV12-4
TGTGCCAGCAGTTTGGGGACTCCTGCCACTGAAGCTTTCTTT CASSLGTPATEAFF NA NA TRBJ1-1 TRBV6-5
TGTGCCAGCAGTTCCTCCAGGGAAGATTACGAGCAGTACTTC CASSSSREDYEQYF many NA TRBJ2-7 TRBV28
TGCAGCGTTACATTGACAGGGAGCTCCTACGAGCAGTACTTC CSVTLTGSSYEQYF NA TRBD1 TRBJ2-7 TRBV29-1
TGTGCCAGCAGTCTCGGACAGGGGGAGATAGAGACCCAGTACTTC CASSLGQGEIETQYF many TRBD1 TRBJ2-5 TRBV12-3/TRBV12-4
TGTGCCAGCAGTTACGACCCTTGGAGCTATGGCTACACCTTC CASSYDPWSYGYTF few NA TRBJ1-2 TRBV6-2/TRBV6-3
TGTGCCAGCAGCCAAAGCGATTATAATTCACCCCTCCACTTT CASSQSDYNSPLHF NA NA TRBJ1-6 TRBV3-1
TGTGCCAGCAGCTTAACACATATAAAGACGGAGACCCAGTACTTC CASSLTHIKTETQYF NA NA TRBJ2-5 TRBV7-2
TGCGCCAGCAGCCTGGTAACAGGGTCTACCTACGAGCAGTACTTC CASSLVTGSTYEQYF NA NA TRBJ2-7 TRBV5-1
TGTGCCAGCAGTTTAGGGCGACTCGAAAACACCATATATTTT CASSLGRLENTIYF many NA TRBJ1-3 TRBV12-3/TRBV12-4
TGTGCCAGCAGCCAGCGGCAAGCGGGGATATCAAAGACCCAGTACTTC CASSQRQAGISKTQYF NA TRBD2 TRBJ2-5 TRBV14
TGCAGTGCCGGGGGTCAGGATGACTACACCTTC CSAGGQDDYTF many NA TRBJ1-2 TRBV20-1
TGTGCCGGCAAAGGAGCGACTTATGGCTACACCTTC CAGKGATYGYTF NA NA TRBJ1-2 TRBV6-1
TGCGCCAGCACCATGGCTCCTCGAGAGACCCAGTACTTC CASTMAPRETQYF NA NA TRBJ2-5 TRBV5-1
TGTGCCAGCAGCCGCCCTAGCGGGGGTGCTTACTACGAGCAGTACTTC CASSRPSGGAYYEQYF NA TRBD2 TRBJ2-7 TRBV12-3/TRBV12-4
TGTGCCAGCACCCAAGCGGGACAAATGAACACTGAAGCTTTCTTT CASTQAGQMNTEAFF many NA TRBJ1-1 TRBV6-1
TGTGCCAGCAGCTTAGGTCTAGCGGTCACCTACGAGCAGTACTTC CASSLGLAVTYEQYF NA TRBD2 TRBJ2-7 TRBV11-2
TGTGCCAGCAGCATAGTTCGGTTGGTGGCGACTGAAGCTTTCTTT CASSIVRLVATEAFF many NA TRBJ1-1 TRBV6-1
TGCAGTGCTAGAGACAGGGCTCAACTTCTAGGGCAGTACTTC CSARDRAQLLGQYF many NA TRBJ2-7 TRBV20-1
TGTGCCAGCAGAGGGACTAGCGGGAGTAGGACCGGGGAGCTGTTTTTT CASRGTSGSRTGELFF NA TRBD2 TRBJ2-2 TRBV2
TGTGCCAGCAACCCCAGCGGAAACTCCTACGAGCAGTACTTC CASNPSGNSYEQYF many NA TRBJ2-7 TRBV7-8
TGTGCCAGCAGCTTCGGGACAGGGGGCCCAACTGAAGCTTTCTTT CASSFGTGGPTEAFF many TRBD1 TRBJ1-1 TRBV5-6
TGTGCCAGCAGAAGAGTGGGACGGGGAGACTATCAGCCCCAGCATTTT CASRRVGRGDYQPQHF NA NA TRBJ1-5 TRBV6-1
TGTGCCAGCAGCTTAGCTGTCGGGTTGAGCTCCTACGAGCAGTACTTC CASSLAVGLSSYEQYF many NA TRBJ2-7 TRBV7-6
TGTGCCAGCAGTTACTGGACTAGCGCGGAGACCCAGTACTTC CASSYWTSAETQYF few TRBD2 TRBJ2-5 TRBV6-2/TRBV6-3
TGTGCCAGCAGTTACGGACCAGGGCCGGGCGGCACTGAAGCTTTCTTT CASSYGPGPGGTEAFF many NA TRBJ1-1 TRBV28
TGTGCCAGCAGTCAAGGGGCAGGGGGCGTGACAGCGGGAGGGTTTACATACGAGCAGTACTTC CASSQGAGGVTAGGFTYEQYF many TRBD2 TRBJ2-7 TRBV25-1
TGTGCCAGCAGCCACAGGGCCTTAGGGGAGCTGTTTTTT CASSHRALGELFF few NA TRBJ2-2 TRBV13
TGTGCCAGCAGCTTCACTAGCCTCCACGAGCAGTACTTC CASSFTSLHEQYF NA NA TRBJ2-7 TRBV3-1
TGTGCCAGCAGTGAGACAGGGCTTTCGGGTCAGCCCCAGCATTTT CASSETGLSGQPQHF many TRBD1 TRBJ1-5 TRBV2
TGTGCCAGCAGCTTGAGGCGGATGGACACTGAAGCTTTCTTT CASSLRRMDTEAFF NA NA TRBJ1-1 TRBV7-6
TGCAGTGCGTGGGACAGTAGAAATCAGCCCCAGCATTTT CSAWDSRNQPQHF once TRBD1 TRBJ1-5 TRBV20-1
TGCGCCAGCAGCTTGGGTGGGACATTACACAACACCGGGGAGCTGTTTTTT CASSLGGTLHNTGELFF many NA TRBJ2-2 TRBV5-1
TGTGCCAGCAGTTACGGGGACGCGAGGAAAGCTTTCTTT CASSYGDARKAFF many NA TRBJ1-1 TRBV6-2/TRBV6-3
TGCGCCAGCAGCCGGAGGAGGGAATTGGATGGCTACACCTTC CASSRRRELDGYTF NA NA TRBJ1-2 TRBV5-1
TGTGCCAGCAGCCTAGGGGGACACGAGCAGTACTTC CASSLGGHEQYF many NA TRBJ2-7 TRBV11-3